These 4 T cell receptor beta chains were all obtained from the same sample, sequenced in a study of shared clonotypes between healthy human individuals. Repertoires were generated with immunoSEQ multiplex PCR, while TCRdb's copy carries only in-frame clones and drops some. The sample holds roughly 640,000 clones, around 97% seen once. The sequenced sample consisted of naive CD4+ T cells sorted from blood. The subset is: CD45RA+ positively selected. The receptors originated from a woman aged 25 to 39 in good health.

V is TRBV2 and J is TRBJ2-7, with D possibly TRBD1 on 6 matching bases. CDR1 SNHLY and CDR2 FYNNEI come from the germline V gene. Trimming took off 6 bases at V and 2 bases at J, with 11 bases between the two ends. The CDR3 sequence is 13 residues long. This CDR3 reads CASSRGTPYEQYF. The CDR3 DNA reads TGTGCCAGCAGCCGAGGGACACCCTACGAGCAGTACTTC.

This chain joins TRBV11-3 and TRBJ2-2; 9 positions match TRBD2. CDR1 is SGHNT and CDR2 is YENEEA in the germline V gene. The V segment lost 1 base and the J segment 1 base; nucleotides outside the gene matches: 10. The CDR3 is 19 amino acids. CDR3 nucleotide sequence: TGTGCCAGCAGCTTAGGGTTTCAGCGGGAGGAGGGGAACACCGGGGAGCTGTTTTTT. Its protein product is CASSLGFQREEGNTGELFF.

In its sample, this clone was seen a few times. Additional DNA sequences in this sample encode the identical CDR3. The V and J genes are TRBV5-1 and TRBJ1-1, with D unresolved. Per the germline V gene, CDR1 is SGHRS and CDR2 is YFSETQ. V was pared by 0 bases and J by 0 bases, with 3 bases between. The CDR3 covers 13 residues. The CDR3 DNA sequence: TGCGCCAGCAGCTTGGTTATGAACACTGAAGCTTTCTTT. It translates to CASSLVMNTEAFF.

The table lists this clone with a count of one. The rearrangement links TRBV5-1 to TRBJ2-7; 8 bases are shared with TRBD2. CDR3 length: 16 residues. The germline CDR1 and CDR2 sequences are SGHRS and YFSETQ. V trimming: 4 bases; J trimming: 4 bases; junction bases outside the gene matches: 13. The chain's CDR3 is CASSPHSGGSTYEQYF. For the CDR3, the DNA is TGCGCCAGCAGCCCCCACTCGGGGGGGAGCACTTACGAGCAGTACTTC.